A selection of T cell receptor beta chains follows, all from one sample in a study of blood T cell repertoires in COVID-19. Libraries were prepared by immunoSEQ multiplex PCR; TCRdb keeps only in-frame clonotypes and omits some of them. The sample has about 390,000 clones; roughly 86% are singletons. Sequencing was performed on peripheral blood. These receptors were collected from a woman aged 60-75 years with COVID-19, enrolled during active disease. Both conserved end residues are part of each CDR3. Each record gives: D gene, clone size, J gene, V gene, CDR3 protein, CDR3 DNA. The D gene is left open where the match is weak. Clone size, where shown, is once, few, many, or a class for clones that have expanded.

- | - | TRBJ1-1 | TRBV30 | CAWNGQLNTEAFF | TGTGCCTGGAATGGACAGTTGAACACTGAAGCTTTCTTT
TRBD1 | once | TRBJ1-2 | TRBV7-8 | CASSLWDRGGYTF | TGTGCCAGCAGCTTGTGGGACAGGGGTGGCTACACCTTC
TRBD1 | - | TRBJ1-6 | TRBV6-5 | CASSRGGQGATPLHF | TGTGCCAGCAGCCGAGGGGGACAGGGAGCGACACCCCTCCACTTT
- | - | TRBJ2-1 | TRBV7-2 | CASSSIWPGEQFF | TGTGCCAGCAGCTCCATATGGCCGGGTGAGCAGTTCTTC
- | - | TRBJ1-3 | TRBV21-1 | CASSTDRGGNTIYF | TGTGCCAGCAGCACGGACAGGGGAGGGAACACCATATATTTT
- | - | TRBJ2-2 | TRBV7-2 | CASLGDSNTGELFF | TGTGCCAGTCTAGGGGATTCGAACACCGGGGAGCTGTTTTTT
- | - | TRBJ2-5 | TRBV6-1 | CASSESYGEWETQYF | TGTGCCAGCAGTGAATCCTACGGGGAGTGGGAGACCCAGTACTTC
TRBD2 | - | TRBJ2-3 | TRBV7-3 | CASSDTGTITDTQYF | TGTGCCAGCAGCGACACGGGGACTATTACAGATACGCAGTATTTT
- | - | TRBJ2-3 | TRBV11-2 | CASSLAHRPADTQYF | TGTGCCAGCAGCTTAGCCCACCGCCCGGCAGATACGCAGTATTTT
TRBD1 | - | TRBJ2-7 | TRBV6-5 | CASNPTGNGEQYF | TGTGCCAGCAACCCGACAGGGAATGGCGAGCAGTACTTC
- | few | TRBJ1-1 | TRBV5-1 | CASSPGGWNTEAFF | TGCGCCAGCAGCCCGGGGGGCTGGAACACTGAAGCTTTCTTT
- | - | TRBJ2-7 | TRBV11-2 | CASSLNSAYEQYF | TGTGCCAGCAGCTTAAACAGTGCCTACGAGCAGTACTTC
TRBD1 | - | TRBJ1-6 | TRBV5-5 | CASSQQGASSYNSPLHF | TGTGCCAGCAGCCAACAGGGGGCTAGCTCCTATAATTCACCCCTCCACTTT
TRBD2 | - | TRBJ2-7 | TRBV7-2 | CASSLVGLAGDEQYF | TGTGCCAGCAGCTTAGTGGGACTAGCGGGGGATGAGCAGTACTTC
- | - | TRBJ1-5 | TRBV19 | CASRLAGGQPQHF | TGTGCCAGTAGGTTGGCAGGAGGTCAGCCCCAGCATTTT
- | - | TRBJ1-1 | TRBV25-1 | CASSKYQTHTEAFF | TGTGCCAGCAGTAAGTACCAGACACACACTGAAGCTTTCTTT
- | - | TRBJ1-6 | TRBV5-1 | CASSLGQPNSPLHF | TGCGCCAGCAGCTTGGGACAGCCAAATTCACCCCTCCACTTT
- | - | TRBJ1-1 | TRBV21-1 | CASSSRDTRGTEAFF | TGTGCCAGCAGCTCCCGGGACACCCGAGGCACTGAAGCTTTCTTT
- | - | TRBJ1-2 | TRBV7-3 | CASSPQGAAYYGYTF | TGTGCCAGCAGCCCCCAAGGGGCAGCGTATTATGGCTACACCTTC
- | - | TRBJ1-4 | TRBV18 | CASSPNQGSEKLFF | TGTGCCAGCTCACCGAACCAAGGGAGTGAAAAACTGTTTTTT
- | - | TRBJ1-1 | TRBV14 | CASSRIRTANTEAFF | TGTGCCAGCAGCCGGATCAGGACAGCCAACACTGAAGCTTTCTTT
TRBD1 | - | TRBJ2-7 | TRBV29-1 | CSVGDRGRDEQYF | TGCAGCGTAGGGGACAGGGGAAGGGACGAGCAGTACTTC
TRBD1 | - | TRBJ2-1 | TRBV9 | CASSPAGDSIYNEQFF | TGTGCCAGCAGCCCAGCTGGGGACAGTATCTACAATGAGCAGTTCTTC
- | - | TRBJ1-2 | TRBV2 | CASSETVVGGKDGYTF | TGTGCCAGCAGTGAAACTGTTGTAGGGGGAAAGGATGGCTACACCTTC
- | - | TRBJ1-4 | TRBV3-1/TRBV3-2 | CASSRGLNEKLFF | TGTGCCAGCAGCCGGGGACTTAATGAAAAACTGTTTTTT
TRBD2 | - | TRBJ2-5 | TRBV6-5 | CASSFGTSGAETQYF | TGTGCCAGCAGTTTCGGGACTAGCGGGGCAGAGACCCAGTACTTC
TRBD1 | - | TRBJ1-2 | TRBV5-1 | CASSLAGGDYGYTF | TGCGCCAGCAGCCTTGCAGGGGGCGACTATGGCTACACCTTC
- | - | TRBJ1-2 | TRBV27 | CASRETANYGYTF | TGTGCCAGCAGGGAGACAGCTAACTATGGCTACACCTTC
- | - | TRBJ2-7 | TRBV11-2 | CASSLVLQGGHEQYF | TGTGCCAGCAGCTTAGTGCTTCAGGGGGGCCACGAGCAGTACTTC
- | - | TRBJ1-5 | TRBV19 | CASTWDINGNQPQHF | TGTGCCAGTACCTGGGACATTAATGGCAATCAGCCCCAGCATTTT
TRBD1 | - | TRBJ1-1 | TRBV5-1 | CASSLEGANTEAFF | TGCGCCAGCAGCTTAGAGGGGGCTAACACTGAAGCTTTCTTT
- | many | TRBJ2-2 | TRBV24-1 | CATSESRGTGELFF | TGTGCCACCAGTGAATCACGGGGGACCGGGGAGCTGTTTTTT
TRBD1 | - | TRBJ1-1 | TRBV5-1 | CASSFGQGGVADTEAFF | TGCGCCAGCAGCTTCGGACAGGGTGGTGTAGCGGACACTGAAGCTTTCTTT
- | - | TRBJ1-5 | TRBV3-1/TRBV3-2 | CASSQGGGGNQPQHF | TGTGCCAGCAGCCAAGGAGGGGGGGGTAATCAGCCCCAGCATTTT
TRBD1 | once | TRBJ1-5 | TRBV5-6 | CASSRTGGGSNQPQHF | TGTGCCAGCAGTCGTACAGGGGGCGGGAGCAATCAGCCCCAGCATTTT
TRBD1 | - | TRBJ1-5 | TRBV28 | CASSSRVGGGNQPQHF | TGTGCCAGCAGTTCCAGGGTAGGGGGCGGCAATCAGCCCCAGCATTTT
- | - | TRBJ1-2 | TRBV11-2 | CASSYGLGGDRYGYTF | TGTGCCAGCAGCTACGGCCTAGGGGGGGATCGGTATGGCTACACCTTC
TRBD1 | few | TRBJ1-3 | TRBV6-5 | CASRDRGNLGNTIYF | TGTGCCAGCAGGGACAGGGGAAACCTTGGAAACACCATATATTTT
- | few | TRBJ1-1 | TRBV30 | CAWSVRVNTEAFF | TGTGCCTGGAGTGTACGGGTGAACACTGAAGCTTTCTTT
TRBD1 | - | TRBJ2-7 | TRBV5-1 | CASSPPATGGFYEQYF | TGCGCCAGCAGCCCCCCAGCAACAGGGGGATTCTACGAGCAGTACTTC
- | - | TRBJ2-7 | TRBV5-6 | CASSPFFGGVNHYEQYF | TGTGCCAGCAGCCCCTTCTTCGGGGGAGTGAACCACTACGAGCAGTACTTC
- | - | TRBJ2-7 | TRBV10-3 | CAISPTGSYEQYF | TGTGCCATCAGTCCGACAGGTTCCTACGAGCAGTACTTC
TRBD1 | - | TRBJ1-1 | TRBV9 | CASSVGQGAAAFF | TGTGCCAGCAGCGTAGGGCAGGGGGCTGCCGCTTTCTTT
- | - | TRBJ2-3 | TRBV9 | CASSLGQGGVGTDTQYF | TGTGCCAGCAGTCTTGGACAGGGAGGGGTTGGCACAGATACGCAGTATTTT
TRBD1 | many | TRBJ1-2 | TRBV2 | CASSEAPGGRDGYTF | TGTGCCAGCAGTGAAGCGCCAGGGGGACGCGATGGCTACACCTTC
TRBD2 | - | TRBJ2-1 | TRBV5-5 | CASSLRLAGDNEQFF | TGTGCCAGCAGCTTGAGACTAGCGGGGGACAATGAGCAGTTCTTC
- | - | TRBJ2-5 | TRBV5-1 | CASSLALADQETQYF | TGCGCCAGCAGCTTGGCCTTAGCGGATCAAGAGACCCAGTACTTC
TRBD2 | - | TRBJ2-2 | TRBV9 | CASSVGASGGNTGELFF | TGTGCCAGCAGCGTAGGAGCAAGCGGGGGGAACACCGGGGAGCTGTTTTTT
TRBD2 | - | TRBJ2-5 | TRBV2 | CASSVLAEETQYF | TGTGCCAGCAGTGTTCTAGCGGAAGAGACCCAGTACTTC
- | once | TRBJ1-1 | TRBV4-1 | CASSQDIVRAGNTEAFF | TGCGCCAGCAGCCAAGATATCGTGAGGGCGGGGAACACTGAAGCTTTCTTT
TRBD1 | - | TRBJ2-3 | TRBV6-4 | CASRQDRGRPDTQYF | TGTGCCAGCAGGCAGGACAGGGGGCGCCCAGATACGCAGTATTTT
- | - | TRBJ2-7 | TRBV9 | CASSAGLSYEQYF | TGTGCCAGCAGCGCCGGACTTTCCTACGAGCAGTACTTC
TRBD1 | - | TRBJ2-7 | TRBV6-5 | CASSLTGGPYEQYF | TGTGCCAGCAGTTTGACAGGGGGACCCTACGAGCAGTACTTC
TRBD2 | - | TRBJ2-3 | TRBV12-3/TRBV12-4 | CASSLAPGGLQYF | TGTGCCAGCAGTTTAGCGCCGGGGGGGCTGCAGTATTTT
- | - | TRBJ2-1 | TRBV6-5 | CASSIDPRHNEQFF | TGTGCCAGCAGTATAGACCCCAGGCACAATGAGCAGTTCTTC
TRBD1 | - | TRBJ1-5 | TRBV27 | CASSLRGDSQPYSNQPQHF | TGTGCCAGCAGTTTAAGGGGGGACAGCCAACCATATAGCAATCAGCCCCAGCATTTT
- | - | TRBJ1-1 | TRBV28 | CASSSTPNTEAFF | TGTGCCAGCAGCTCGACACCGAACACTGAAGCTTTCTTT